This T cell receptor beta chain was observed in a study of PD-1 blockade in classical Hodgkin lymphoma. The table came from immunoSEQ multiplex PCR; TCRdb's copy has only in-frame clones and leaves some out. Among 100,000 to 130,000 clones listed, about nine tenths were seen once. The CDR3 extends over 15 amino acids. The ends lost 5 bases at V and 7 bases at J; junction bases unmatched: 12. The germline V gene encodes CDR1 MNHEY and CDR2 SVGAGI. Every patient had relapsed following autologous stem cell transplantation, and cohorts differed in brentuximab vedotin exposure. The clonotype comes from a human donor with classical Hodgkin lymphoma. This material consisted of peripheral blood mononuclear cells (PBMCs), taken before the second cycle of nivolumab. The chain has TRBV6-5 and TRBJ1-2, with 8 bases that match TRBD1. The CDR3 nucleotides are TGTGCCAGCAGTCCCCGGACAGGGTGGGTAGGTGGCTACACCTTC. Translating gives CASSPRTGWVGGYTF.